A single T cell receptor (beta chain) is shown here with its context. Its antigen remains unidentified. The table came from immunoSEQ multiplex PCR; TCRdb's copy has only in-frame clones and leaves some out. The sample yields tens of thousands of clones, about 89% seen once. V was clipped by 5 bases and J by 1 base; unmatched bases: 8. Germline CDR1 and CDR2: LNHDA and SQIVND (reference sequence). This CDR3 is 16 amino acids long. These data belong to a study of OX40 agonist ivuxolimab in advanced cancers. Study at large: Past anti-PD-1, anti-PD-L1 or anti-CTLA-4 therapy was accepted, and roughly 38% had received some. The study reported partial responses in three patients: one hepatocellular carcinoma, two cutaneous melanoma.

Findings and limits, study-wide: The average count of expanded clones was higher among CD8+ T cells than among CD4+.

The rearrangement uses TRBV19 and TRBJ2-7; TRBD2 aligns across 10 bases. Specimen: CD4+ or CD8+ T cells sorted from blood, collected in a trial of the OX40 agonist ivuxolimab. The source is an adult with an advanced solid tumor such as melanoma, head and neck, liver or kidney cancer. CDR3 sequence (DNA): TGTGCCAGTAGTCCTCGAGGGACTAGCGTTTCCTACGAGCAGTACTTC. It translates to CASSPRGTSVSYEQYF.